The rows below give T cell receptor beta chains drawn from one sample of a study of blood T cell repertoires in COVID-19. Some clones are missing from TCRdb's copy, which holds only in-frame ones; the method was immunoSEQ multiplex PCR. This table has under 200,000 clones, around 90% appearing once. Input material: PBMCs or T cells enriched from blood (not recorded which). Every receptor here comes from a young woman who had recovered from COVID-19. The CDR3 runs from the conserved cysteine through the conserved F or W. The D gene is left open where the match is weak. Size is stated for part of the rows, as once, few or many counts, or as a class when the clone is expanded.

v_call: TRBV18; j_call: TRBJ1-1; d_call: -; clone_size: -; cdr3_aa: CASSREQTQNTEAFF; cdr3_nt: TGTGCCAGCTCACGAGAACAGACGCAGAACACTGAAGCTTTCTTT
v_call: TRBV6-5; j_call: TRBJ1-1; d_call: -; clone_size: -; cdr3_aa: CASRAAGDTEAFF; cdr3_nt: TGTGCCAGCAGGGCCGCAGGGGACACTGAAGCTTTCTTT
v_call: TRBV5-1; j_call: TRBJ1-2; d_call: TRBD1; clone_size: -; cdr3_aa: CASSFSGGSVGYGYTF; cdr3_nt: TGCGCCAGCAGCTTCTCAGGGGGCTCAGTTGGCTATGGCTACACCTTC
v_call: TRBV10-3; j_call: TRBJ2-7; d_call: -; clone_size: -; cdr3_aa: CAISESSGKSYEQYF; cdr3_nt: TGTGCCATCAGTGAGTCGAGCGGCAAGTCCTACGAGCAGTACTTC
v_call: TRBV4-2; j_call: TRBJ2-2; d_call: -; clone_size: -; cdr3_aa: CASSPIGTRNTGELFF; cdr3_nt: TGTGCCAGCAGCCCGATCGGGACACGGAACACCGGGGAGCTGTTTTTT
v_call: TRBV30; j_call: TRBJ1-5; d_call: -; clone_size: -; cdr3_aa: CAWSVRRGPQPQHF; cdr3_nt: TGTGCCTGGAGTGTACGTCGGGGTCCTCAGCCCCAGCATTTT
v_call: TRBV6-7; j_call: TRBJ2-5; d_call: TRBD1; clone_size: -; cdr3_aa: CASSPGQGEETQYF; cdr3_nt: TGTGCCAGCAGCCCGGGACAGGGGGAAGAGACCCAGTACTTC
v_call: TRBV2; j_call: TRBJ1-1; d_call: -; clone_size: -; cdr3_aa: CASSVDGPTSEAFF; cdr3_nt: TGTGCCAGCAGCGTCGATGGGCCGACGTCTGAAGCTTTCTTT
v_call: TRBV2; j_call: TRBJ1-4; d_call: -; clone_size: -; cdr3_aa: CASSVQGWVNEKLFF; cdr3_nt: TGTGCCAGCAGCGTACAGGGATGGGTTAATGAAAAACTGTTTTTT
v_call: TRBV5-6; j_call: TRBJ2-3; d_call: -; clone_size: -; cdr3_aa: CASTPPNPGQALMQYF; cdr3_nt: TGTGCCAGCACCCCCCCCAACCCCGGACAAGCCCTTATGCAGTATTTT
v_call: TRBV4-1; j_call: TRBJ2-5; d_call: -; clone_size: -; cdr3_aa: CASSQVGQIKETQYF; cdr3_nt: TGCGCCAGCAGCCAAGTAGGACAGATAAAAGAGACCCAGTACTTC
v_call: TRBV5-1; j_call: TRBJ1-1; d_call: -; clone_size: -; cdr3_aa: CASSLQTDTEAFF; cdr3_nt: TGCGCCAGCAGTCTGCAGACAGACACTGAAGCTTTCTTT
v_call: TRBV11-1; j_call: TRBJ1-4; d_call: -; clone_size: once; cdr3_aa: CASRQSAGTWSEKLFF; cdr3_nt: TGTGCCAGCAGGCAAAGCGCCGGGACATGGAGTGAAAAACTGTTTTTT
v_call: TRBV7-9; j_call: TRBJ2-7; d_call: TRBD2; clone_size: -; cdr3_aa: CASSPGGTSSREQYF; cdr3_nt: TGTGCCAGCAGCCCAGGTGGGACTAGCAGCCGCGAGCAGTACTTC
v_call: TRBV5-1; j_call: TRBJ1-4; d_call: TRBD1; clone_size: -; cdr3_aa: CASRRGTAATNEKLFF; cdr3_nt: TGCGCCAGCAGGAGGGGGACAGCTGCAACTAATGAAAAACTGTTTTTT
v_call: TRBV28; j_call: TRBJ1-2; d_call: -; clone_size: -; cdr3_aa: CASSSTTLLNYGYTF; cdr3_nt: TGTGCCAGCAGCTCGACGACATTACTCAACTATGGCTACACCTTC
v_call: TRBV27; j_call: TRBJ1-6; d_call: -; clone_size: -; cdr3_aa: CAKKNRFAFNSPLHF; cdr3_nt: TGTGCCAAGAAAAACAGGTTTGCTTTTAATTCACCCCTCCACTTT
v_call: TRBV12-3/TRBV12-4; j_call: TRBJ2-3; d_call: -; clone_size: -; cdr3_aa: CASSFQADTQYF; cdr3_nt: TGTGCCAGCAGTTTTCAGGCAGATACGCAGTATTTT
v_call: TRBV3-1/TRBV3-2; j_call: TRBJ2-2; d_call: TRBD1; clone_size: -; cdr3_aa: CASSQTGKAGELFF; cdr3_nt: TGTGCCAGCAGCCAGACAGGGAAGGCCGGGGAGCTGTTTTTT
v_call: TRBV30; j_call: TRBJ2-5; d_call: -; clone_size: -; cdr3_aa: CASGRSGETQYF; cdr3_nt: TGTGCCTCGGGCAGAAGTGGAGAGACCCAGTACTTC
v_call: TRBV19; j_call: TRBJ2-5; d_call: TRBD2; clone_size: few; cdr3_aa: CASSIVGGGPVETQYF; cdr3_nt: TGTGCCAGTAGTATAGTGGGCGGGGGGCCGGTAGAGACCCAGTACTTC
v_call: TRBV6-6; j_call: TRBJ2-7; d_call: TRBD1; clone_size: -; cdr3_aa: CASNQQGETDEQYF; cdr3_nt: TGTGCCAGCAACCAACAGGGGGAAACGGACGAGCAGTACTTC
v_call: TRBV13; j_call: TRBJ2-1; d_call: -; clone_size: -; cdr3_aa: CASSWTDNEQFF; cdr3_nt: TGTGCCAGCAGCTGGACAGACAATGAGCAGTTCTTC
v_call: TRBV6-1; j_call: TRBJ2-3; d_call: -; clone_size: few; cdr3_aa: CASSETGKDTQYF; cdr3_nt: TGTGCCAGCAGTGAAACAGGGAAAGATACGCAGTATTTT
v_call: TRBV27; j_call: TRBJ2-1; d_call: TRBD2; clone_size: -; cdr3_aa: CASNTGTSGGLEQFF; cdr3_nt: TGTGCCAGCAACACCGGGACTAGCGGGGGACTTGAGCAGTTCTTC
v_call: TRBV24-1; j_call: TRBJ2-3; d_call: -; clone_size: -; cdr3_aa: CATSDSPYGGGTDTQYF; cdr3_nt: TGTGCCACCAGTGATTCGCCCTACGGAGGAGGCACAGATACGCAGTATTTT
v_call: TRBV9; j_call: TRBJ2-3; d_call: -; clone_size: -; cdr3_aa: CASSPGSTDTQYF; cdr3_nt: TGTGCCAGCAGCCCAGGGTCCACAGATACGCAGTATTTT
v_call: TRBV5-1; j_call: TRBJ1-2; d_call: -; clone_size: -; cdr3_aa: CASSLLGKGHGGYTF; cdr3_nt: TGCGCCAGCAGCTTGCTCGGGAAGGGACATGGGGGCTACACCTTC
v_call: TRBV6-1; j_call: TRBJ1-2; d_call: -; clone_size: -; cdr3_aa: CASSDPGQAANYGYTF; cdr3_nt: TGTGCCAGCAGTGATCCGGGACAAGCGGCGAACTATGGCTACACCTTC
v_call: TRBV6-6; j_call: TRBJ2-2; d_call: -; clone_size: -; cdr3_aa: CASSDRKAGELFF; cdr3_nt: TGTGCCAGCAGCGACAGGAAGGCCGGGGAGCTGTTTTTT
v_call: TRBV2; j_call: TRBJ2-5; d_call: TRBD1; clone_size: -; cdr3_aa: CASKMDRGYQETQYF; cdr3_nt: TGTGCCAGCAAGATGGACAGGGGATACCAAGAGACCCAGTACTTC
v_call: TRBV29-1; j_call: TRBJ1-3; d_call: -; clone_size: -; cdr3_aa: CSVLAGSTSGNTIYF; cdr3_nt: TGCAGCGTTTTAGCGGGGTCAACCTCTGGAAACACCATATATTTT
v_call: TRBV9; j_call: TRBJ2-7; d_call: TRBD1; clone_size: -; cdr3_aa: CASSVGGTGVYEQYF; cdr3_nt: TGTGCCAGCAGCGTAGGTGGGACAGGGGTATACGAGCAGTACTTC
v_call: TRBV6-1; j_call: TRBJ1-1; d_call: TRBD1; clone_size: once; cdr3_aa: CASSDDRGENTEAFF; cdr3_nt: TGTGCCAGCAGTGACGACAGGGGGGAGAACACTGAAGCTTTCTTT
v_call: TRBV11-3; j_call: TRBJ2-6; d_call: TRBD1; clone_size: -; cdr3_aa: CASSPGGSGANVLTF; cdr3_nt: TGTGCCAGCAGCCCAGGGGGCTCTGGGGCCAACGTCCTGACTTTC
v_call: TRBV7-2; j_call: TRBJ1-2; d_call: TRBD1; clone_size: -; cdr3_aa: CASSTGQGRGYTF; cdr3_nt: TGTGCCAGCAGCACGGGACAGGGACGTGGCTACACCTTC
v_call: TRBV10-1; j_call: TRBJ2-7; d_call: -; clone_size: -; cdr3_aa: CASSESSPTRNEQYF; cdr3_nt: TGCGCCAGCAGTGAGTCCTCCCCAACTCGCAACGAGCAGTACTTC
v_call: TRBV12-3/TRBV12-4; j_call: TRBJ1-2; d_call: TRBD1; clone_size: once; cdr3_aa: CASSNRDRTAYSF; cdr3_nt: TGTGCCAGCAGTAACCGGGACAGGACGGCTTATTCCTTC
v_call: TRBV7-2; j_call: TRBJ2-1; d_call: -; clone_size: -; cdr3_aa: CASTSGGGPYNEQFF; cdr3_nt: TGTGCCAGCACCTCCGGGGGAGGACCCTACAATGAGCAGTTCTTC
v_call: TRBV19; j_call: TRBJ1-1; d_call: TRBD1; clone_size: -; cdr3_aa: CASSLTGGTEAFF; cdr3_nt: TGTGCCAGTTCCCTTACAGGGGGAACTGAAGCTTTCTTT
v_call: TRBV11-2; j_call: TRBJ1-2; d_call: -; clone_size: -; cdr3_aa: CASSLVSLENYGYTF; cdr3_nt: TGTGCCAGCAGCTTAGTCTCCCTGGAGAACTATGGCTACACCTTC
v_call: TRBV30; j_call: TRBJ1-2; d_call: -; clone_size: -; cdr3_aa: CAWSVGGGSNYGYTF; cdr3_nt: TGTGCCTGGAGTGTGGGCGGGGGATCAAACTATGGCTACACCTTC
v_call: TRBV6-4; j_call: TRBJ2-3; d_call: TRBD1; clone_size: -; cdr3_aa: CASSPGGSGTDTQYF; cdr3_nt: TGTGCCAGCAGTCCAGGGGGCTCGGGCACAGATACGCAGTATTTT